The 20 T cell receptor beta chains listed next were all sequenced from one sample in a study of T cell repertoires in ileal Crohn's disease. Only in-frame clones appear in the TCRdb table, and some are missing; sequencing was by immunoSEQ multiplex PCR. The table shows about 3,800 clones, with about 80% occurring only once. Sequencing was performed on ileal tissue. Every receptor here comes from an adult with Crohn's disease.

The J gene is TRBJ1-1, the V gene TRBV19; 10 bases match TRBD1. The J segment lost 4 bases and the V segment lost 5 bases, leaving 10 bases of the junction unmatched. This CDR3 has 16 amino acids. CDR1 LNHDA and CDR2 SQIVND come from the germline V gene (reference sequence). CDR3 sequence (DNA): TGTGCCAGTAGTCCGCTGACAGGGGGCGCGGGCACTGAAGCTTTCTTT. The encoded protein is CASSPLTGGAGTEAFF.

V gene TRBV4-2 combines with J gene TRBJ2-5; 8 nucleotides agree with TRBD2. The V gene end was trimmed by 0 bases and the J gene end by 1 base; junction bases not matched to a gene: 4. CDR1 and CDR2 from the germline V gene are LGHNA and YNFKEQ. This CDR3 is 16 amino acids long. CDR3 in amino acids: CASSQDRGGPQETQYF. The CDR3 coding sequence is TGTGCCAGCAGCCAAGATCGGGGGGGGCCCCAAGAGACCCAGTACTTC.

In its sample, this clone was seen a few times. The rearrangement joins TRBV19 to TRBJ1-1, with unresolved D. CDR1 and CDR2 (germline): LNHDA, SQIVND (reference sequence). The V end was cut by 6 bases, the J end by 7 bases, with 15 bases between. The CDR3 consists of 13 residues. CDR3 bases: TGTGCCAGTAGGCCCCTGGGCCCACATGAAGCTTTCTTT. It translates to CASRPLGPHEAFF.

The gene calls are TRBV2 and TRBJ2-7, with D possibly matching TRBD2 (5 bases). Between the trimmed V and J ends, which lost 7 bases and 3 bases, there was a span of 16 bases. This CDR3 contains 14 residues. From germline, CDR1 is SNHLY and CDR2 FYNNEI. The CDR3 loop is CASKTPGKGYEQYF. CDR3 coding DNA: TGTGCCAGCAAAACCCCGGGAAAAGGCTACGAGCAGTACTTC.

The J gene is TRBJ1-1, the V gene TRBV27; maybe TRBD1 (6 bases). There are 13 residues in the CDR3. The V gene's germline CDR1 is MNHEY and CDR2 SMNVEV (reference sequence). V was pared by 3 bases and J by 8 bases, with 13 bases between. CDR3 sequence (DNA): TGTGCCAGCAGTTTTAGTCGGACAGCCGAAGCTTTCTTT. As protein: CASSFSRTAEAFF.

The chain uses TRBV5-1 and TRBJ2-5; 13 bases align to TRBD2. Germline V CDR1 and CDR2: SGHRS, YFSETQ. J was trimmed by 0 bases and V by 4 bases; bases with no gene match: 9. The CDR3 has 18 residues. In nucleotides, the CDR3 is TGCGCCAGCAGCCTCGGACTAGCGGGAGTGGGGTACCAAGAGACCCAGTACTTC. Its translation: CASSLGLAGVGYQETQYF.

This chain connects TRBV5-1 to TRBJ2-7, with D perhaps matching TRBD1 (6 bases). The V end lost 4 bases, the J end lost 4 bases, and 15 bases lay between the germline ends. The CDR3 length is 14 residues. Germline V lookup: CDR1 SGHRS, CDR2 YFSETQ. The CDR3 nucleotides are TGCGCCAGCAGCCGAGGGGGAGCTGAATACGAGCAGTACTTC. This codes for CASSRGGAEYEQYF.

V is TRBV5-1 and J is TRBJ1-2; no clear D. This CDR3 region has 14 residues. CDR1 and CDR2 (germline): SGHRS, YFSETQ. Trimming stripped 0 bases from V and 2 bases from J, with 8 bases between. Here the CDR3 reads CASSLGGVNYGYTF. The CDR3 DNA reads as TGCGCCAGCAGCTTGGGCGGGGTAAACTATGGCTACACCTTC.

The chain links TRBV9 to TRBJ1-3, with a weak D call TRBD1 (5 bases). Germline CDR1 reads SGDLS; CDR2 reads YYNGEE. This CDR3 region has 16 residues. V was shortened by 1 base and J by 1 base, with 12 bases between the two germline ends. The chain's CDR3 is CASSVTPGTSGNTIYF. CDR3 in DNA: TGTGCCAGCAGCGTAACACCAGGGACTTCTGGAAACACCATATATTTT.

The gene calls are TRBV29-1 and TRBJ2-1; TRBD2 agrees at 12 bases. Per germline, CDR1 SQVTM and CDR2 ANQGSEA. The V segment lost 2 bases and the J segment 1 base; nucleotides outside the gene matches: 3. The CDR3 is 16 amino acids. The CDR3 DNA follows: TGCAGCGTTGAACCTAGCGGGAGGGGTTCCTACAATGAGCAGTTCTTC. It translates to CSVEPSGRGSYNEQFF.

The V and J genes are TRBV4-2 and TRBJ1-4; no clear D. The CDR3 spans 16 residues. Trimming took 1 base from V and 7 from J, leaving 16 bases between them. Germline V gene lookup returns CDR1 LGHNA and CDR2 YNFKEQ. The CDR3 spells CASSQVREGVCEKLFF. CDR3 nucleotide sequence: TGTGCCAGCAGCCAAGTTAGGGAGGGAGTATGTGAAAAACTGTTTTTT.

This clone has only a few counts. The chain combines TRBV10-1 with TRBJ2-3; D possibly corresponds to TRBD2 (6 bases). The CDR3 loop spans 14 amino acids. V shed 5 bases and J shed 2 bases, with 11 bases lying between them. CDR1 is WNHNN and CDR2 is SYGVQD in the germline V gene (reference sequence). Here the CDR3 reads CASSSAGSTDTQYF. The CDR3 bases are TGCGCCAGCAGTTCCGCGGGGTCCACAGATACGCAGTATTTT.

The chain links TRBV29-1 to TRBJ2-1; 7 nucleotides match TRBD1. Germline trimming cut 4 bases from V and 8 bases from J; bases unmatched to any gene: 2. There are 11 residues in the CDR3. Per the germline V gene, CDR1 is SQVTM and CDR2 is ANQGSEA. CDR3 DNA: TGCAGCGTTGTGACAGGGTATGAGCAGTTCTTC. Translating gives CSVVTGYEQFF.

The V call is TRBV9, the J call TRBJ2-7, with 9 bases lining up with TRBD1. V shed 4 bases, J shed 3 bases, and the junction held 8 bases outside the gene matches. The germline V gene has CDR1 SGDLS and CDR2 YYNGEE. The CDR3 consists of 15 residues. The CDR3 DNA sequence: TGTGCCAGCAGCTCCGGGACAGGGACAATCTACGAGCAGTACTTC. Translation: CASSSGTGTIYEQYF.

This chain joins TRBV14 and TRBJ1-2; 7 nucleotides align to TRBD1. CDR1 and CDR2 (germline): SGHDN, FVKESK. The J segment lost 7 bases and the V segment lost 3 bases, leaving 8 bases of the junction unmatched. The CDR3 consists of 14 residues. CDR3 protein: CASSHRQGEGGYTF. CDR3 in DNA: TGTGCCAGCAGCCACCGACAGGGTGAAGGTGGCTACACCTTC. Full variable domain (rest looked up from reference TRBV14 and TRBJ1-2): EAGVTQFPSHSVIEKGQTVTLRCDPISGHDNLYWYRRVMGKEIKFLLHFVKESKQDESGMPNNRFLAERTGGTYSTLKVQPAELEDSGVYFCASSHRQGEGGYTFGSGTRLTVV.

The J gene is TRBJ2-7, the V gene TRBV9; maybe TRBD1 (5 bases). CDR1 is SGDLS and CDR2 is YYNGEE in the germline V gene. V was pared by 4 bases and J by 4 bases, with 12 bases between. The CDR3 consists of 13 residues. This CDR3 reads CASSPAGWYEQYF. For the CDR3, the DNA is TGTGCCAGCAGCCCAGCAGGGTGGTACGAGCAGTACTTC.

The chain is built from TRBV4-2 and TRBJ2-7; a possible D gene is TRBD2 (6 bases). The V and J ends lost 3 bases and 5 bases respectively, with 14 bases between them. CDR3 length equals 14 residues. Per the germline V gene, CDR1 is LGHNA and CDR2 is YNFKEQ. The CDR3 DNA reads TGTGCCAGCAGCCATTGGGGGAGGTTAGACGAGCAGTACTTC. This codes for CASSHWGRLDEQYF.

The chain is built from TRBV6-5 and TRBJ1-4; 8 nucleotides align to TRBD1. In germline, CDR1 is MNHEY, CDR2 SVGAGI. The CDR3 contains 13 residues. V lost 2 bases, J lost 10 bases, and 3 bases stayed unmatched. The CDR3: CASSYDDRGKLFF. The CDR3 DNA follows: TGTGCCAGCAGTTACGACGACAGGGGAAAACTGTTTTTT.

This clone was seen a few times. This chain joins TRBV9 and TRBJ1-6; D is unclear. CDR3 length equals 15 residues. Between the trimmed V and J ends, which lost 4 bases and 7 bases, there was a span of 15 bases. Germline V gene data show CDR1 as SGDLS and CDR2 as YYNGEE. The CDR3 here is CASSFSGTDNSPLHF. CDR3 coding DNA: TGTGCCAGCAGCTTCTCGGGAACCGACAATTCACCCCTCCACTTT.

V is TRBV5-1 and J is TRBJ2-5, with 11 positions matching TRBD1. V lost 3 bases to trimming and J lost 5 bases; unmatched junction nucleotides: 9. The CDR3 has 16 residues. Germline CDR1 is SGHRS and CDR2 is YFSETQ. DNA for the CDR3: TGCGCCAGCAGCTACGGGACAGGGGGAAACGGGGAGACCCAGTACTTC. It translates to CASSYGTGGNGETQYF.